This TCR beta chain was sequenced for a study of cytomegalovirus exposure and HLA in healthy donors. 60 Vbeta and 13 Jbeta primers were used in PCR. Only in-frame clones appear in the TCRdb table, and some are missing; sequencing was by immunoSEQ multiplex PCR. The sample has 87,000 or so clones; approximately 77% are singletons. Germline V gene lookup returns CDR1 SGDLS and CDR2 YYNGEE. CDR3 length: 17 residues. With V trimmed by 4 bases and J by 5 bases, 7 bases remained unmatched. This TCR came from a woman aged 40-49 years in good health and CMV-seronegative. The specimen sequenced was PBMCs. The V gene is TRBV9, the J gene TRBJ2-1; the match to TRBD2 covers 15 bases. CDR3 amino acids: CASSPSGLAGGNNEQFF. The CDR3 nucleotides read TGTGCCAGCAGCCCGAGCGGACTAGCGGGGGGGAACAATGAGCAGTTCTTC.